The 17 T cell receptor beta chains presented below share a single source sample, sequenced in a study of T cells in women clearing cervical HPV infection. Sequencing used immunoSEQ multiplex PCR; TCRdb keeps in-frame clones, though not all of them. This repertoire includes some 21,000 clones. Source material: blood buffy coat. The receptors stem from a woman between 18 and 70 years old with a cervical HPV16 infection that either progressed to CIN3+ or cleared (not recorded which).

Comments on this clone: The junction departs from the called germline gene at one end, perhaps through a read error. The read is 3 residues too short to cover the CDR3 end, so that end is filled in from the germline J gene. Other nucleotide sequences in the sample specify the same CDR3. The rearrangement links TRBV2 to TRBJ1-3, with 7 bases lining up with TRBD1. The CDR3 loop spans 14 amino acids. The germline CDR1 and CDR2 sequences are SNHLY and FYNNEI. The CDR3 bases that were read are TGTGCCAGCAGGAACAGGGGCGGCGGAAACACG. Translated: CASRNRGGGNT. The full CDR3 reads CASRNRGGGNTIYF. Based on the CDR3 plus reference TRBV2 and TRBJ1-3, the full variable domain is EPEVTQTPSHQVTQMGQEVILRCVPISNHLYFYWYRQILGQKVEFLVSFYNNEISEKSEIFDDQFSVERPDGSNFTLKIRSTKLEDSAMYFCASRNRGGGNTIYFGEGSWLTVV.

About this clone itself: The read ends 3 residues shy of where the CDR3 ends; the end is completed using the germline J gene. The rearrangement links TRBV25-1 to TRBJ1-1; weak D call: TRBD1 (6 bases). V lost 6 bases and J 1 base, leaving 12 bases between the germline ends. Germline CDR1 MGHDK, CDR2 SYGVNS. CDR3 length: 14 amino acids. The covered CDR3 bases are TGTGCCAGCAGCCCACAGGGTGGGAACACTGAA. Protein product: CASSPQGGNTE. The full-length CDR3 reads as CASSPQGGNTEAFF.

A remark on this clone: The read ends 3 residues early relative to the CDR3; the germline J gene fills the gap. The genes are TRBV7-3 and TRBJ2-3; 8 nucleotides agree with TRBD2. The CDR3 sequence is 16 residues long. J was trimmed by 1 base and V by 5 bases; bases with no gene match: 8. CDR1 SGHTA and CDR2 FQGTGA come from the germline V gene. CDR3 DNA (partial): TGTGCCAGCAGCCCCCAGCCAGCGGGGGGCACAGATACG. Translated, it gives CASSPQPAGGTDT. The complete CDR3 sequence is CASSPQPAGGTDTQYF.

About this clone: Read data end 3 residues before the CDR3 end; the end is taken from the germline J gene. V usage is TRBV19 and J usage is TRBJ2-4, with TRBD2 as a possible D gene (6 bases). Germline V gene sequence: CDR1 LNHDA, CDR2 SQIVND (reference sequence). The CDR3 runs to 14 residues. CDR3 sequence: CASSRGRADYGQYF. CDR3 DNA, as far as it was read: TGTGCCAGTAGTCGGGGCAGGGCGGACTATGGT.

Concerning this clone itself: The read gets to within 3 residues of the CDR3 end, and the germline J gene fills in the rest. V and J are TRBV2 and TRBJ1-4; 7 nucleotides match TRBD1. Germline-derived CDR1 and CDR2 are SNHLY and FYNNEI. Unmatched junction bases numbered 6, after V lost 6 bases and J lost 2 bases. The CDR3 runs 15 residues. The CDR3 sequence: CASRDRVSTNEKLFF. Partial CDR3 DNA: TGTGCCAGCAGAGACAGGGTATCCACTAATGAAAAA.

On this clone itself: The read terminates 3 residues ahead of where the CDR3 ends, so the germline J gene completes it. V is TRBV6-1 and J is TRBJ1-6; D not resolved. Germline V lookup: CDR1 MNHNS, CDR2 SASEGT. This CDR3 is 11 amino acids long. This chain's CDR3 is CASSEAVPLHF. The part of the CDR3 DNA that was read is TGTGCCAGCAGTGAAGCCGTTCCC.

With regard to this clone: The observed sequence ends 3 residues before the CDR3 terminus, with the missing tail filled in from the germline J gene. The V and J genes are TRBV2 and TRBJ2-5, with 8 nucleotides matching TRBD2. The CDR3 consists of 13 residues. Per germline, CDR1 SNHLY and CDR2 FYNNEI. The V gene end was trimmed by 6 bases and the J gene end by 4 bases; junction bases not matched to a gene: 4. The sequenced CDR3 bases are TGTGCCAGCAGCTGGACTAGCCCAGAGACC. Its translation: CASSWTSPET. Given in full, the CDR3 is CASSWTSPETQYF.

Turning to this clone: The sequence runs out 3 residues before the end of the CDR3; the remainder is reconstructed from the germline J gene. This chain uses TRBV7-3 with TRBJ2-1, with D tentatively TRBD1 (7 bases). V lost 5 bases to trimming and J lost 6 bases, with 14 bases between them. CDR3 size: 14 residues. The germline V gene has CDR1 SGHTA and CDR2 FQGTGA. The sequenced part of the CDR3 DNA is TGTGCCAGCAGCCGCTCAGGGGGGAGCAATGAG. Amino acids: CASSRSGGSNE. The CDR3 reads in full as CASSRSGGSNEQFF.

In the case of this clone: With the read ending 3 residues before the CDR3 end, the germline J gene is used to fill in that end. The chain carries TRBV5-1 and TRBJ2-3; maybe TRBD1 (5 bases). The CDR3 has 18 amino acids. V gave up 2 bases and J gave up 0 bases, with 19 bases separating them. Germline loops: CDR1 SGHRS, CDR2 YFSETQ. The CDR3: CASSFGVGAHSSTDTQYF. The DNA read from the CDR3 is TGCGCCAGCAGCTTTGGGGTAGGGGCCCATTCTAGCACAGATACG.

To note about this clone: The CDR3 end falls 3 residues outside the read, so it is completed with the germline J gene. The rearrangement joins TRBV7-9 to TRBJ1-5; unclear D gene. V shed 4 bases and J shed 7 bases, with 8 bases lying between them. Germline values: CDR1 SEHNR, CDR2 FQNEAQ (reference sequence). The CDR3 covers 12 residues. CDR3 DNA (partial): TGTGCCAGCAGCTCCGTGCGGCAGCCC. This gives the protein CASSSVRQP. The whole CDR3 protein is CASSSVRQPQHF. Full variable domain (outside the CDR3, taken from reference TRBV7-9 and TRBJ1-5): DTGVSQNPRHKITKRGQNVTFRCDPISEHNRLYWYRQTLGQGPEFLTYFQNEAQLEKSRLLSDRFSAERPKGSFSTLEIQRTEQGDSAMYLCASSSVRQPQHFGDGTRLSIL.

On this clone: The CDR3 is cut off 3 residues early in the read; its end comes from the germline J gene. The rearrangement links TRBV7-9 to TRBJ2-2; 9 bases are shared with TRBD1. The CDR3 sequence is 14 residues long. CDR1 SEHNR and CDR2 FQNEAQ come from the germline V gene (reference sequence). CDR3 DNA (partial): TGTGCCAGCAGCCAGGGACAGGGTGGTGAAAAG. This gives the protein CASSQGQGGEK. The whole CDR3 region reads CASSQGQGGEKLFF.

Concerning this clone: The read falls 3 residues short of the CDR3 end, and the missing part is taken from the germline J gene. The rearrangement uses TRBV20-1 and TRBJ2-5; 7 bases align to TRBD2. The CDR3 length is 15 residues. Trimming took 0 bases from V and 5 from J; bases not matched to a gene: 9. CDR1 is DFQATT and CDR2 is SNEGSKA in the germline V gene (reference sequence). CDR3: CSARDLASGWETQYF. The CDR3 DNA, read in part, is TGCAGTGCTAGAGATCTTGCTAGCGGATGGGAGACC.

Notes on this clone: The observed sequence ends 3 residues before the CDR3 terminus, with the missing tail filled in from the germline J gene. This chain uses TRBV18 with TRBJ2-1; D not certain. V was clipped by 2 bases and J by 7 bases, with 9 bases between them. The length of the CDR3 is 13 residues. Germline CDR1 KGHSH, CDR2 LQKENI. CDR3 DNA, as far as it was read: TGTGCCAGCTCACCAATGACTGAAAATGAG. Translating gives CASSPMTENE. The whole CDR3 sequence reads CASSPMTENEQFF. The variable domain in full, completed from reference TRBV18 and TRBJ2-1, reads NAGVMQNPRHLVRRRGQEARLRCSPMKGHSHVYWYRQLPEEGLKFMVYLQKENIIDESGMPKERFSAEFPKEGPSILRIQQVVRGDSAAYFCASSPMTENEQFFGPGTRLTVL.

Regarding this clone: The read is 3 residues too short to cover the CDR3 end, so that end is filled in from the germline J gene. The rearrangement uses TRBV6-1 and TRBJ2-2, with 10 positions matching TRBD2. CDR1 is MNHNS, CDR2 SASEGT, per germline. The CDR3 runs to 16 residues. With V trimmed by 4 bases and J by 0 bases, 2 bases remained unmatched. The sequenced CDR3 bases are TGTGCCAGCAGTGGCCTAGCGGGGGCGAACACCGGGGAG. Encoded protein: CASSGLAGANTGE. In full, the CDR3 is CASSGLAGANTGELFF.

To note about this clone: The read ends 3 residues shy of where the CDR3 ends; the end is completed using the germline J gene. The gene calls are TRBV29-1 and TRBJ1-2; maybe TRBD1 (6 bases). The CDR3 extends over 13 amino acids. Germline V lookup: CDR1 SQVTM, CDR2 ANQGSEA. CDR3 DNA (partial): TGCAGCGCACAACAGGGTAATTTCTACGAC. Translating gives CSAQQGNFYD. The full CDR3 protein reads CSAQQGNFYDYTF.

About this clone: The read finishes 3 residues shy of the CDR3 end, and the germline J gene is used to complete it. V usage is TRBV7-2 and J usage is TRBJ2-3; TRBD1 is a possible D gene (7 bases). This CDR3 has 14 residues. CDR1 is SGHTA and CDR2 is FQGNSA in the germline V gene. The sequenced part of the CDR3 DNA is TGTGCCAGCAGCCCAGGGGGGCTCAAAGAGACG. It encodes CASSPGGLKET. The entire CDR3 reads CASSPGGLKETQYF.

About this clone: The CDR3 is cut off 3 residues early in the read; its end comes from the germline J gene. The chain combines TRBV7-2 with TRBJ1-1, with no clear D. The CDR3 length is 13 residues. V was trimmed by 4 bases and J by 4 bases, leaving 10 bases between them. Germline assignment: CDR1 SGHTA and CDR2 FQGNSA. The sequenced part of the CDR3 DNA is TGTGCCAGCAGCTCCGACTACGGCACTGAA. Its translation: CASSSDYGTE. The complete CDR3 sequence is CASSSDYGTEAFF.